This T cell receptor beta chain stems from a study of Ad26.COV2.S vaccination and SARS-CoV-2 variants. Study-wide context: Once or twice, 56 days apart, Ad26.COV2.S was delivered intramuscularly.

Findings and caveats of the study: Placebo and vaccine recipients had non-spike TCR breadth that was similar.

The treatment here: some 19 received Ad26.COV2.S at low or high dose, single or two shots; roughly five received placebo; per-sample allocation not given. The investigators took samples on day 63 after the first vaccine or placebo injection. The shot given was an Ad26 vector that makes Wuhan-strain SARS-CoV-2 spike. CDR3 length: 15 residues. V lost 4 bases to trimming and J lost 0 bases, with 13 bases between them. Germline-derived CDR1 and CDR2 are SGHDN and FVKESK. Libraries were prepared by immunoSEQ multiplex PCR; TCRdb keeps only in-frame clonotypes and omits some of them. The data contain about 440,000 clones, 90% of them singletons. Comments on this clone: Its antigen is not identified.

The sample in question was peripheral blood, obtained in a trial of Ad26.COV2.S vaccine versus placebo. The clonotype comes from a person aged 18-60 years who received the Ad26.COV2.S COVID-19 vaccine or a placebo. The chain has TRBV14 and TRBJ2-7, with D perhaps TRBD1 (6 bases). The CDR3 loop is CASSLGRGHSYEQYF. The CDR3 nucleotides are TGTGCCAGCAGCCTCGGCAGGGGACACTCCTACGAGCAGTACTTC.